This is a list of T cell receptor beta chains from one sample in a study of cytomegalovirus exposure and HLA in healthy donors. Produced via immunoSEQ multiplex PCR; TCRdb's table is partial and in-frame only. The repertoire holds a few hundred thousand clones, 75% seen once, with approximately 1.9% in the top ten. The specimen sequenced was PBMCs. All receptors derive from a woman in her thirties in good health and CMV-seronegative. Both conserved end residues are part of each CDR3. The order of the fields is clone size, D gene, V gene, J gene, CDR3 DNA, CDR3 protein. D genes are given only for firm matches. Rows give clone size only sometimes, using once, few, many, or a class for an expanded clone.

NA	NA	TRBV21-1	TRBJ1-2	NA	CASSKVGTGASSNYGYTF
NA	TRBD2	TRBV5-6	TRBJ2-5	TGTGCCAGCAGCTTGATGGACCGACTAGCGGGCCCTAAGTACTTC	CASSLMDRLAGPKYF
NA	NA	TRBV6-6	TRBJ2-5	TGTGCCAGCAGCTACCAAGGACTCTCCGGAGAGACCCAGTACTTC	CASSYQGLSGETQYF
NA	TRBD2	TRBV5-6	TRBJ2-3	TGTGCCAGCAGTGCGGGACTAGGAGCAGCAGATACGCAGTATTTT	CASSAGLGAADTQYF
few	NA	TRBV5-6	TRBJ1-2	TGTGCCAGCAGCTCGCTACGACACGTAGGCTACACCTTC	CASSSLRHVGYTF
NA	TRBD2	TRBV11-3	TRBJ2-1	TGTGCCAGCAGCTTAGCCGGACTAGAAGGTGATGAGCAGTTCTTC	CASSLAGLEGDEQFF
NA	NA	TRBV25-1	TRBJ1-1	TGTGCCAGCAGTGGACAGGTCGGGCACACTGAAGCTTTCTTT	CASSGQVGHTEAFF
NA	NA	TRBV5-1	TRBJ2-3	TGCGCCAGCAGCTCCGGAGGGACAGATACGCAGTATTTT	CASSSGGTDTQYF
NA	NA	TRBV27	TRBJ2-7	TGTGCCAGCAGTTGGGGGGAGCCCTACGAGCAGTACTTC	CASSWGEPYEQYF
NA	NA	TRBV5-1	TRBJ2-3	TGCGCCAGCAGCTTGGCCGAGGTGGGTACAGATACGCAGTATTTT	CASSLAEVGTDTQYF
NA	NA	TRBV6-5	TRBJ1-1	TGTGCCAGCAGCACTATAGAAGCTTTCTTT	CASSTIEAFF
NA	TRBD1	TRBV7-9	TRBJ2-1	TGTGCCAGCAGGGACCTGTGGGACAGGGGTAACAATGAGCAGTTCTTC	CASRDLWDRGNNEQFF
NA	TRBD1	TRBV27	TRBJ2-1	TGTGCCAGCAGTCTGGTCGGGACAGGGAACAATGAGCAGTTCTTC	CASSLVGTGNNEQFF
NA	NA	TRBV7-3	TRBJ1-1	TGTGCCAGCAGCTTAACACCTATCACTGAAGCTTTCTTT	CASSLTPITEAFF
NA	TRBD2	TRBV11-3	TRBJ2-7	TGTGCCAGCAGCTTAGGAGCGGGGGGCTACGAGCAGTACTTC	CASSLGAGGYEQYF
NA	TRBD1	TRBV2	TRBJ1-3	TGTGCCAGCAGTAGGACAGGTCGCTCTGGAAACACCATATATTTT	CASSRTGRSGNTIYF
NA	TRBD1	TRBV29-1	TRBJ1-1	TGCAGCGTCCGGGACAGCGAAGCTTTCTTT	CSVRDSEAFF
NA	NA	TRBV7-9	TRBJ2-3	TGTTCCAGCAGCTTAAACATAAATACGCAGTATTTT	CSSSLNINTQYF
NA	NA	TRBV7-5	TRBJ2-2	TGTGCCAGAAGCTTAGGCTCCACTAGCGGGAGAGACGCCGGGGAGCTGTTTTTT	CARSLGSTSGRDAGELFF
NA	NA	TRBV6-5	TRBJ1-5	TGTGCCAGCAGTCCACAGGGTTACAATCAGCCCCAGCATTTT	CASSPQGYNQPQHF
NA	NA	TRBV2	TRBJ2-2	TGTGCCAGCAGTGGGGCCTCGCCCACCGGGGAGCTGTTTTTT	CASSGASPTGELFF
once	TRBD1	TRBV6-5	TRBJ1-1	TGTGCCAGCAGTTACGACAGGGGAACTGAAGCTTTCTTT	CASSYDRGTEAFF
NA	NA	TRBV10-3	TRBJ1-2	TGTGCCATCAGTGAGTCTACCGGGAGAAACTATGGCTACACCTTC	CAISESTGRNYGYTF
NA	NA	TRBV11-2	TRBJ2-5	TGTGCCAGCAGCGACCACCGGGAACAGTTGGAGACCCAGTACTTC	CASSDHREQLETQYF
few	TRBD2	TRBV29-1	TRBJ2-1	TGCAGCGCCAAAGGGACTAGCGGGGCCGCGGGGGAGCAGTTCTTC	CSAKGTSGAAGEQFF
NA	TRBD2	TRBV7-8	TRBJ2-1	TGTGCCAGCATGCCCTATGACGGGGGGATCTCCTACAATGAGCAGTTCTTC	CASMPYDGGISYNEQFF